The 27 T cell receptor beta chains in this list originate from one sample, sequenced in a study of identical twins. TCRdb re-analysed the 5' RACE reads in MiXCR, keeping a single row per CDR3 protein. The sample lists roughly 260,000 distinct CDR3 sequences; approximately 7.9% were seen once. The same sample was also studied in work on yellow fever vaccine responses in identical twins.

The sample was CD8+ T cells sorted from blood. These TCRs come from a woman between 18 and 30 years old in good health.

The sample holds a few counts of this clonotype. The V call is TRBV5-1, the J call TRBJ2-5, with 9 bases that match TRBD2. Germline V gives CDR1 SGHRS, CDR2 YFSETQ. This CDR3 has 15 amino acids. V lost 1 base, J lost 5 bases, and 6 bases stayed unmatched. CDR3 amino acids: CASSLFEAGGETQYF. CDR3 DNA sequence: TGCGCCAGCAGCTTGTTCGAGGCGGGAGGGGAGACCCAGTACTTC.

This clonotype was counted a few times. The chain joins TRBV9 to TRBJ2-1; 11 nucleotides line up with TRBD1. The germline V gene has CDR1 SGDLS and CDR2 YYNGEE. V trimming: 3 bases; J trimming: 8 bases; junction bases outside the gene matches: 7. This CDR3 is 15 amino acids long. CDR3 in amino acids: CASSEWDRGYHEQFF. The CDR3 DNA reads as TGTGCCAGCAGCGAGTGGGACAGGGGGTACCATGAGCAGTTCTTC.

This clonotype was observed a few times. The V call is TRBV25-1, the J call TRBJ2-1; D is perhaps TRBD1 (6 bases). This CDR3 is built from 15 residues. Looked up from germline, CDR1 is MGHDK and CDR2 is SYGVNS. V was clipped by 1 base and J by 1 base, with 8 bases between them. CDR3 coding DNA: TGTGCCAGCAGTGAATCGGACAGTTCCTACAATGAGCAGTTCTTC. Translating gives CASSESDSSYNEQFF.

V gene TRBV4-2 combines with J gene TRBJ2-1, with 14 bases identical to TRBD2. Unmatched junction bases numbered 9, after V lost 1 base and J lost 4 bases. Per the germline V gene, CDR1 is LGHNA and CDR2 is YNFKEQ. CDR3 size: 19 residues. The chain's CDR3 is CASSQAEGLAGDWYNEQFF. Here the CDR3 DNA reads TGTGCCAGCAGCCAAGCGGAGGGACTAGCGGGAGACTGGTACAATGAGCAGTTCTTC.

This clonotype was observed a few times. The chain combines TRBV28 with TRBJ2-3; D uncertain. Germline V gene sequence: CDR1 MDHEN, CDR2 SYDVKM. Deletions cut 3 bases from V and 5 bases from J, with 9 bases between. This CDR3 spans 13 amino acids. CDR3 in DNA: TGTGCCAGCAGTTTCCGGCTCCTAGATACGCAGTATTTT. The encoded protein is CASSFRLLDTQYF.

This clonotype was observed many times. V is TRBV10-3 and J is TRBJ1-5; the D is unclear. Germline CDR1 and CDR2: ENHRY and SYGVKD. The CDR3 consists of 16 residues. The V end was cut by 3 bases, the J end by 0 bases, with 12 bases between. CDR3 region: CAISDLGPYSNQPQHF. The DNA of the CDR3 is TGTGCCATCAGTGACCTGGGCCCTTATAGCAATCAGCCCCAGCATTTT.

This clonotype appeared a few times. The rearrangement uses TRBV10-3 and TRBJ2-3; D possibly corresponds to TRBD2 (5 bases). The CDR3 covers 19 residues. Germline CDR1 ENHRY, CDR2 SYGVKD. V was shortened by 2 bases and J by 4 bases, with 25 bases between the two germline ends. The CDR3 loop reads CAISEPERMELESPDTQYF. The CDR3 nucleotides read TGTGCCATCAGTGAGCCCGAACGGATGGAACTAGAATCTCCAGATACGCAGTATTTT.

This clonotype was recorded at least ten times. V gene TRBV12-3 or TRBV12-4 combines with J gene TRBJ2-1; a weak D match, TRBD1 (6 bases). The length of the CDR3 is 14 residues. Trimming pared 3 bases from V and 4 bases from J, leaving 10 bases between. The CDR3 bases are TGTGCCAGCAGTTTGACCGACAGGTACAATGAGCAGTTCTTC. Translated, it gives CASSLTDRYNEQFF.

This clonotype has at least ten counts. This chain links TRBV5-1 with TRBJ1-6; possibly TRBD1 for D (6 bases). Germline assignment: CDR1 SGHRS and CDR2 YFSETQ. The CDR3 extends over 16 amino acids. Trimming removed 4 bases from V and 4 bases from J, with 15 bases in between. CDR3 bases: TGCGCCAGCAGCCCTTACTTCGGACAGTATAATTCACCCCTCCACTTT. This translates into CASSPYFGQYNSPLHF.

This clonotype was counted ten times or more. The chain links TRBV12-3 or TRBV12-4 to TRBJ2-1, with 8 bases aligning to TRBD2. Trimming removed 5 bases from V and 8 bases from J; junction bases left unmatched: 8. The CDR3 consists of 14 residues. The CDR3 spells CASSLTSVRDEQFF. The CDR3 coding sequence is TGTGCCAGCAGTCTGACTAGCGTTAGGGATGAGCAGTTCTTC.

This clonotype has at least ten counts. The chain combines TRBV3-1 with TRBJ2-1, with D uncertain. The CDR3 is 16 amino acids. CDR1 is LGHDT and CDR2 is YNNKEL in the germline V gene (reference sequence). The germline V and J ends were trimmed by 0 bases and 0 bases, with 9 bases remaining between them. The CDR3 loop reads CASSQELADSYNEQFF. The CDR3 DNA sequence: TGTGCCAGCAGCCAAGAATTGGCAGACTCCTACAATGAGCAGTTCTTC.

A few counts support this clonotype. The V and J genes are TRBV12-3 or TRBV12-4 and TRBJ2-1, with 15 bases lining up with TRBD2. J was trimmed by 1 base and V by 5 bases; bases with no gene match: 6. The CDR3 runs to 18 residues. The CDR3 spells CASSPGTSGGKSYNEQFF. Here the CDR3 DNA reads TGTGCCAGCAGTCCCGGGACTAGCGGGGGGAAATCCTACAATGAGCAGTTCTTC.

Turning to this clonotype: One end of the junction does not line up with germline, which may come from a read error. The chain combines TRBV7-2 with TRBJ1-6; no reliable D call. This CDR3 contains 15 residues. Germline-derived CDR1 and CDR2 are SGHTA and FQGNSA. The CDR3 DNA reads TGTCCCAGCAGCTTAGAAGAGGGTGGTCATTCACCCCTCCACTTT. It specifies CPSSLEEGGHSPLHF.

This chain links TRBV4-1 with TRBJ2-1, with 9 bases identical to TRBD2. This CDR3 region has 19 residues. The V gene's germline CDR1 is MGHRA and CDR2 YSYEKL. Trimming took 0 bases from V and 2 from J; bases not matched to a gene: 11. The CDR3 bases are TGCGCCAGCAGCCAAGAGCTAGATAGCGGGAGAGTCGCCTACAATGAGCAGTTCTTC. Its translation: CASSQELDSGRVAYNEQFF.

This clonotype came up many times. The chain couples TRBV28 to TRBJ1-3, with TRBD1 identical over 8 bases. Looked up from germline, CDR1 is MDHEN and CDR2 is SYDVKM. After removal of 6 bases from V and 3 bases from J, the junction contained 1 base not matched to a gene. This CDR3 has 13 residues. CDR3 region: CASRDRGGNTIYF. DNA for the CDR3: TGTGCCAGCAGAGACAGGGGTGGAAACACCATATATTTT.

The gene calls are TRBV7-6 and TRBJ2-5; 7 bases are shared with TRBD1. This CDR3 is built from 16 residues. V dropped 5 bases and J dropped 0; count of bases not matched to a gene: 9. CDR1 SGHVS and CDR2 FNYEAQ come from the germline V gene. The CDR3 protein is CASSMETGPHQETQYF. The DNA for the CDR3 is TGTGCCAGCAGCATGGAGACAGGGCCCCACCAAGAGACCCAGTACTTC. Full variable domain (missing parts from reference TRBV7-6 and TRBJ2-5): GAGVSQSPRYKVTKRGQDVALRCDPISGHVSLYWYRQALGQGPEFLTYFNYEAQQDKSGLPNDRFSAERPEGSISTLTIQRTEQRDSAMYRCASSMETGPHQETQYFGPGTRLLVL.

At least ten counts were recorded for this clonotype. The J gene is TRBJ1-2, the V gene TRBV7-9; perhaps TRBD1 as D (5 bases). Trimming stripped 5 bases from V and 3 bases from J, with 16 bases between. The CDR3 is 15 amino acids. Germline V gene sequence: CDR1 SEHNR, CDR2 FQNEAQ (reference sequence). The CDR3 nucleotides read TGTGCCAGCAGCCACCTGGGGACCCCCTACTATGGCTACACCTTC. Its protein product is CASSHLGTPYYGYTF.

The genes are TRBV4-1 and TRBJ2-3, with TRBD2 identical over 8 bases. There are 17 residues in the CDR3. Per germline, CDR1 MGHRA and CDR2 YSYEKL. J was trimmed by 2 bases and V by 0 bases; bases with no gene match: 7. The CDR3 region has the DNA TGCGCCAGCAGCCAAGATTCAAGCGGGGGTAACACAGATACGCAGTATTTT. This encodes CASSQDSSGGNTDTQYF.

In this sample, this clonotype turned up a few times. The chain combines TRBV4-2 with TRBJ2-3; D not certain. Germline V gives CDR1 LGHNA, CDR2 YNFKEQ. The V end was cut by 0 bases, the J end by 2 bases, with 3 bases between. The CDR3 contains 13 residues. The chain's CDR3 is CASSQDNTDTQYF. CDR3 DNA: TGTGCCAGCAGCCAAGATAACACAGATACGCAGTATTTT.

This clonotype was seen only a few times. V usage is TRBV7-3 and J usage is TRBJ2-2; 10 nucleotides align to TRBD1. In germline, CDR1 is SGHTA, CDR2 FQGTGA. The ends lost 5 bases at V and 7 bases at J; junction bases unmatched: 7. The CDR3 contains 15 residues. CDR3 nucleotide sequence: TGTGCCAGCAGCCCCCGGGACAGGGGTCACGGGGAGCTGTTTTTT. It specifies CASSPRDRGHGELFF.

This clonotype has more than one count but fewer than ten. The chain's CDR3 is CASSQGTGVHEQYV. CDR3 DNA: TGTGCCAGCAGCCAAGGCACAGGGGTCCACGAGCAGTACGTC. The gene calls are TRBV3-1 and TRBJ2-7; TRBD1 aligns across 7 bases. This CDR3 contains 14 residues. The germline V gene encodes CDR1 LGHDT and CDR2 YNNKEL (reference sequence). V lost 1 base to trimming and J lost 5 bases; unmatched junction nucleotides: 5.

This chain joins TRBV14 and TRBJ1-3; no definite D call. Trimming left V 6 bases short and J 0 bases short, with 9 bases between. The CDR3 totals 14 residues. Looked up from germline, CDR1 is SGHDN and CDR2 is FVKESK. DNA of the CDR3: TGTGCCAGCAGGTCCGCGAGCTCTGGAAACACCATATATTTT. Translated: CASRSASSGNTIYF.

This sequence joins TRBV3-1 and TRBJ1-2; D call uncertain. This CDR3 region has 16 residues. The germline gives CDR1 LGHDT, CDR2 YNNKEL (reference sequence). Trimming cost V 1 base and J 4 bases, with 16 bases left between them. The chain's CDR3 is CASSQVNRVQVYGYTF. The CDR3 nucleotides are TGTGCCAGCAGCCAAGTGAATAGAGTACAAGTCTATGGCTACACCTTC.

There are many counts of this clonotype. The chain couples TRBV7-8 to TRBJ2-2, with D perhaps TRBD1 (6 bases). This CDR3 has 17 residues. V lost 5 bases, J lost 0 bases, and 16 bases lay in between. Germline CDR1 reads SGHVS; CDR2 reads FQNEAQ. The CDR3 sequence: CASSLGGFPSNTGELFF. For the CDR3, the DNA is TGTGCCAGCAGCCTAGGGGGTTTTCCCTCGAACACCGGGGAGCTGTTTTTT. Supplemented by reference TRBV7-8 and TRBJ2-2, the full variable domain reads GAGVSQSPRYKVAKRGQDVALRCDPISGHVSLFWYQQALGQGPEFLTYFQNEAQLDKSGLPSDRFFAERPEGSVSTLKIQRTQQEDSAVYLCASSLGGFPSNTGELFFGEGSRLTVL.

CDR3 loop: CASSQGLAGGPGNEQFF. DNA of the CDR3: TGTGCCAGCAGCCAAGGACTAGCGGGAGGGCCGGGAAATGAGCAGTTCTTC. The chain recombines TRBV3-1 with TRBJ2-1; 14 bases match TRBD2. The CDR3 covers 17 residues. Germline CDR1 is LGHDT and CDR2 is YNNKEL (reference sequence). Trimming removed 1 base from V and 7 bases from J; junction bases left unmatched: 6.

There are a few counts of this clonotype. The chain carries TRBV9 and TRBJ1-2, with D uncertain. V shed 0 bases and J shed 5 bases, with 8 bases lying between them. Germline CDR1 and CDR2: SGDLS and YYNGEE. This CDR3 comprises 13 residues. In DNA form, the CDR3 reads TGTGCCAGCAGCGTAGCCCGGGGTTATGGCTACACCTTC. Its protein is CASSVARGYGYTF.

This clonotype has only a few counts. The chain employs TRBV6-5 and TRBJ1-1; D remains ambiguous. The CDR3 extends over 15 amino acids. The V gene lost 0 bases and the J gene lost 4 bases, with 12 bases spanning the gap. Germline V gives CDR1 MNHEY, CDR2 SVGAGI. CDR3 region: CASSYSSSFSTEAFF. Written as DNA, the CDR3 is TGTGCCAGCAGTTACTCGAGTAGTTTCAGCACTGAAGCTTTCTTT.